The clone carrying this TCR beta chain has only a few counts. Template material for amplifying TCR beta CDR3 regions consisted of RNA transcripts. Researchers ran a first-round RT-PCR on the TCR CDR3 using the HTBI primer set. TCRdb ran MiXCR on the multiplex PCR reads and lists one entry per CDR3 protein. The table shows hundreds of thousands of distinct CDR3 sequences, with roughly 46% occurring only once. Participants, patients aged 18 to 65, had newly diagnosed hyperthyroidism with a duration under 2 months. The entry originates in a study of T cells in Graves' hyperthyroidism and ophthalmopathy. Deletions cut 3 bases from V and 7 bases from J, with 16 bases between. The CDR3 has 15 residues. Germline values: CDR1 SGHRS, CDR2 YFSETQ.

This receptor was taken from a woman between 18 and 29 years old with Graves' hyperthyroidism. Sequenced: peripheral blood or thyroid tissue (not recorded which). The chain has TRBV5-1 and TRBJ1-4; the D is unclear. In DNA form, the CDR3 reads TGCGCCAGCAGCTCACGCGGCAGGAAAGGTGAAAAACTGTTTTTT. It codes for CASSSRGRKGEKLFF. Looking up the rest from reference TRBV5-1 and TRBJ1-4 gives the full variable domain: KAGVTQTPRYLIKTRGQQVTLSCSPISGHRSVSWYQQTPGQGLQFLFEYFSETQRNKGNFPGRFSGRQFSNSRSEMNVSTLELGDSALYLCASSSRGRKGEKLFFGSGTQLSVL.